The 2 T cell receptor beta chains in this list originate from one sample, sequenced in a study of blood T cells in healthy people across ages. The second PCR ran roughly 6 to 11 cycles with a sample-barcoded 5' primer and J-beta primers. Each CDR3 protein is one row after TCRdb ran MiXCR on the 5' RACE reads. Counted here are approximately 1,000,000 distinct CDR3 sequences, more than 30% occurring once; the ten biggest clones make up around 13%. The sequenced sample was blood. The receptor source for this set is a man aged 18 to 35 in good health.

The chain carries TRBV24-1 and TRBJ2-1, with 8 bases identical to TRBD1. Trimming cost V 1 base and J 10 bases; bases outside gene matches: 8. The germline V gene encodes CDR1 KGHDR and CDR2 SFDVKD. The CDR3 spans 15 residues. CDR3 DNA sequence: TGTGCCACCAGTGATTTCAGGGGGCGATGGTACGAGCAGTTCTTC. It yields the protein CATSDFRGRWYEQFF.

The chain recombines TRBV20-1 with TRBJ1-5; unclear D gene. CDR1 is DFQATT and CDR2 is SNEGSKA in the germline V gene (reference sequence). The V gene lost 3 bases and the J gene lost 3 bases, with 12 bases spanning the gap. This CDR3 has 14 amino acids. The CDR3 sequence is CSARARAPNQPQHF. The CDR3 DNA reads as TGCAGTGCTAGGGCCCGAGCCCCCAATCAGCCCCAGCATTTT.